This TCR beta chain emerged from a study of blood T cell repertoires in COVID-19. Original analysis: From reference gene primer amplification, estimates of nucleated cell counts were derived. Measured with immunoSEQ multiplex PCR; TCRdb has only the in-frame clones, and not every one. D and trimming come from the DNA, and the V and J calls and clone size come from that table. The table has approximately 88,000 clones, under 90% seen once. This TCR derives from a woman in her seventies with acute or convalescent COVID-19. Source material: peripheral blood.

CDR3 sequence: CASSLSGRTTGELFF. For the CDR3, the DNA is TGTGCCAGCTCTCTAAGCGGGAGGACCACCGGGGAGCTGTTTTTT. The gene calls are TRBV6-5 and TRBJ2-2; 9 nucleotides match TRBD2. The V gene's germline CDR1 is MNHEY and CDR2 SVGAGI. V lost 8 bases to trimming and J lost 4 bases; unmatched junction nucleotides: 8. This CDR3 is built from 15 residues.